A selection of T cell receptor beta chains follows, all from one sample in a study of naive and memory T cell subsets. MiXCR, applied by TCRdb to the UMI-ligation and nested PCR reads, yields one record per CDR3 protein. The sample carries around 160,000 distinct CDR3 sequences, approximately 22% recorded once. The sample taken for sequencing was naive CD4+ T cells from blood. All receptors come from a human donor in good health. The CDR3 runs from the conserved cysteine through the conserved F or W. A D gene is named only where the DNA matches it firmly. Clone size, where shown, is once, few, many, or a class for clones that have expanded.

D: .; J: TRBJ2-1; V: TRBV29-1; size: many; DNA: .; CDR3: CSVGLVGSGSKFF
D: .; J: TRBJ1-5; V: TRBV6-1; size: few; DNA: TGTGCCAGCAGTAGTCTCCAGGGTCGCAATCAGCCCCAGCATTTT; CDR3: CASSSLQGRNQPQHF
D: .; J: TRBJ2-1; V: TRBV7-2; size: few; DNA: TGTGCCAGCAGCTTAGGGGGCGGGGTAATACAGGAGATCTTC; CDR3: CASSLGGGVIQEIF
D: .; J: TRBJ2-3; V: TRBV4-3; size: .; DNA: TGCGCCAGCAGCCAAGATGAAAGGGGAAGGACGCAGTATTTT; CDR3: CASSQDERGRTQYF
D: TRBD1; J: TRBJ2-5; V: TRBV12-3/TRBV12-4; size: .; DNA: TGTGCCAGCAGCCGAGGACAGGGCGTTTTGGAGACCCAGTACTTC; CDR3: CASSRGQGVLETQYF
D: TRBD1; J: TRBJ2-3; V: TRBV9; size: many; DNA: TGTGCCAGCAGCCTTGGACAGGGGGCTAGCACAGATACGCAGTATTTT; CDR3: CASSLGQGASTDTQYF
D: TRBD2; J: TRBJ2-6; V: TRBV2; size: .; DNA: TGTGCCAGCAGATTTGAGCGGGATCCCAACTCTGGGGCCAACGTCCTGACTTTC; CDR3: CASRFERDPNSGANVLTF
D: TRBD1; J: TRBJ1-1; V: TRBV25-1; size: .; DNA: TGTGCCAGCATGGACAGGGGTTCGGCTTTCTTT; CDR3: CASMDRGSAFF
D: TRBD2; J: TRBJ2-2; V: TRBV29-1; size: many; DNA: TGCAGCGCTGCCGGGACTAGCGGGAGCGTGGGCGGGGAGCTGTTTTTT; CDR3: CSAAGTSGSVGGELFF
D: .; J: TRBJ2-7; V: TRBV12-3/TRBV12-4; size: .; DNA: TGTGCCAGCAGTCCGCCCGGGACGGGGAGAGGCTACGAGCAGTACTTC; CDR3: CASSPPGTGRGYEQYF
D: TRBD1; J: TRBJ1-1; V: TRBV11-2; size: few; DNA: TGTGCCAGCAGCCCTACAGGGGGCAGGTACACTGAAGCTTTCTTT; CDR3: CASSPTGGRYTEAFF
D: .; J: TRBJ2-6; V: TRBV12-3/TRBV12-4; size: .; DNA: TGTGCCAGCACCGAGTCCCGGACATTAAGCCTAACCACTTCTGGGGCCAACGTCCTGACTTTC; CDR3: CASTESRTLSLTTSGANVLTF
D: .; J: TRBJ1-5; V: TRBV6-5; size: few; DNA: TGTGCCAGCAGGATCCGAGTTTATAGCAATCAGCCCCAGCATTTT; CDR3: CASRIRVYSNQPQHF
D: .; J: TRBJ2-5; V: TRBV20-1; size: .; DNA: TGCAGTGCCACGGACAGCCAAGAGACCCAGTACTTC; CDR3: CSATDSQETQYF
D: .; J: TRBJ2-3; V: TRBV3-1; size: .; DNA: TGTGCCAGCAGCCAAGAGGCGGGGTCTAGGACAGATACGCAGTATTTT; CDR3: CASSQEAGSRTDTQYF
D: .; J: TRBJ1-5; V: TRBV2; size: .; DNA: TGTGCCAGCAGTGAAGCGCGGCGTTTCAATCAGCCCCAGCATTTT; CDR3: CASSEARRFNQPQHF
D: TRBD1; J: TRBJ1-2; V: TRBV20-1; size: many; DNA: TGCAGTGCTGACGACAGGGTCCGGGGCTACACCTTC; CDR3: CSADDRVRGYTF
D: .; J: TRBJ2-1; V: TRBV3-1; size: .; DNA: TGTGCCAGCAGCCAAGTAAACGCTGAGCAGTTCTTC; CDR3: CASSQVNAEQFF
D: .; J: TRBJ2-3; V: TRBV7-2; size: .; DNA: TGTGCCAGCAGCTTAGCGCTTCGGGGTAGGGATACGCAGTATTTT; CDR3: CASSLALRGRDTQYF
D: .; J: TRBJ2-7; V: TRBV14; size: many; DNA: TGTGCCAGCAGCCTCGCCTCACCCTTCTACGAGCAGTACTTC; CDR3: CASSLASPFYEQYF
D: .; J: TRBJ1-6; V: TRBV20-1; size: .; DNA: TGCAGTGCTAGGTACTCCTATAATTCACCCCTCCACTTT; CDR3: CSARYSYNSPLHF
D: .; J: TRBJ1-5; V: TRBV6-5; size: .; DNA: TGTGCCAGCAGTAAAGATAGTAGGAATCAGCCCCAGCATTTT; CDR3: CASSKDSRNQPQHF
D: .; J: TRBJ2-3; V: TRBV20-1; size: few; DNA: TGCAGTGCTAGAGGGCCTCTAGGGTTTAGCACAGATACGCAGTATTTT; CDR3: CSARGPLGFSTDTQYF